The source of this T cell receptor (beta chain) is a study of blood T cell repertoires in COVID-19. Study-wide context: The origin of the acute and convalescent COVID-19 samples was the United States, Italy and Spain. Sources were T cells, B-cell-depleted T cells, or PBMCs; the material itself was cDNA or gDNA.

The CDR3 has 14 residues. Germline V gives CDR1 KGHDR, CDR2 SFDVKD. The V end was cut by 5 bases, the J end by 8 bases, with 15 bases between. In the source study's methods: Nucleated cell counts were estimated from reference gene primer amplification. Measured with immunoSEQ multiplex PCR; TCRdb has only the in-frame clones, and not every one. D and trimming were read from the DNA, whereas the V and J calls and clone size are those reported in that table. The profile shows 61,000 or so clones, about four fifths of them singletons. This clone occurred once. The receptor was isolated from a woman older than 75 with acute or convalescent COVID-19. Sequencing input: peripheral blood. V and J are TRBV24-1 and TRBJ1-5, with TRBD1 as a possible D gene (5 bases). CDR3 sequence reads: CATSVSGRMEPQHF. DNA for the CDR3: TGTGCCACCAGTGTTTCAGGGAGGATGGAGCCCCAGCATTTT.